This TCR beta chain was obtained from a study of blood T cell repertoires in COVID-19. Turning to the study itself: Italy, Spain and the United States were the sources of the convalescent and acute COVID-19 samples.

The table came from immunoSEQ multiplex PCR; TCRdb's copy has only in-frame clones and leaves some out. The sample lists 150,000 or so clones, roughly four fifths occurring once. Germline lookup yields CDR1 LNHDA and CDR2 SQIVND (reference sequence). CDR3 size: 15 residues. V lost 1 base and J lost 8; bases outside the gene matches: 7. The sequencing input was peripheral blood. The chain links TRBV19 to TRBJ2-1; the match to TRBD2 covers 8 bases. This receptor was identified in an elderly woman with acute or convalescent COVID-19. CDR3 in DNA: TGTGCCAGTAGTATAGCTGGTAGCGGGATTGATGAGCAGTTCTTC. The encoded protein is CASSIAGSGIDEQFF.